This TCR beta chain was found in a study of blood T cell repertoires in COVID-19. Authors' analysis steps: Estimates of nucleated cell counts were drawn from the amplification of reference gene primers. Assay used: immunoSEQ multiplex PCR; TCRdb lists only in-frame clones, some missing. The V and J calls and the clone size are those of that table, but D and trimming were determined from the DNA. The sample consists of under 45,000 clones, about nine tenths of them appearing once. Germline loops: CDR1 SGHTA, CDR2 FQGTGA. The ends were cut back, 5 bases at V and 9 bases at J, with 11 bases in the middle. This CDR3 has 12 residues.

Source material: peripheral blood. The clonotype was recovered from a woman of 80 years or more in a cohort sampled during active or convalescent COVID-19. The rearrangement uses TRBV7-3 and TRBJ2-1; tentative D call: TRBD1 (5 bases). DNA of the CDR3: TGTGCCAGCAGCACAGGATCAACTGAGCAGTTCTTC. Its translation: CASSTGSTEQFF.